Presented here are 31 T cell receptor beta chains from one specimen sequenced in a study of cytomegalovirus exposure and HLA in healthy donors. Clones were sequenced by immunoSEQ multiplex PCR, and TCRdb holds only the in-frame ones, with some missing. The data contain roughly 68,000 clones, around 97% of them singletons. Sequenced material: PBMCs. The receptors originated from a man aged 18 to 30 in good health and CMV-seronegative.

The chain employs TRBV28 and TRBJ1-3; TRBD1 might be the D (6 bases). Trimming removed 5 bases from V and 5 bases from J, with 13 bases in between. Germline CDR1 reads MDHEN; CDR2 reads SYDVKM. This CDR3 has 14 residues. The CDR3 DNA reads TGTGCCAGCAGTCGGAGGACAGTAAGAAACACCATATATTTT. Residues: CASSRRTVRNTIYF.

This chain connects TRBV4-1 to TRBJ2-3, with D perhaps matching TRBD1 (5 bases). The V gene lost 0 bases and the J gene lost 1 base, with 8 bases spanning the gap. The germline gives CDR1 MGHRA, CDR2 YSYEKL. The CDR3 runs to 15 residues. The CDR3 nucleotides are TGCGCCAGCAGCCAAGATTTACAGGGCACAGATACGCAGTATTTT. The encoded protein is CASSQDLQGTDTQYF.

This sequence joins TRBV5-1 and TRBJ1-2, with D perhaps matching TRBD1 (5 bases). Germline V lookup: CDR1 SGHRS, CDR2 YFSETQ. The CDR3 loop spans 16 amino acids. The V end was cut by 4 bases, the J end by 7 bases, with 23 bases between. CDR3 amino acids: CASSVAAPGFTGGYTF. DNA for the CDR3: TGCGCCAGCAGCGTTGCAGCCCCAGGGTTTACGGGTGGCTACACCTTC.

The rearrangement links TRBV7-9 to TRBJ2-6; D might be TRBD2 (6 bases). V gave up 5 bases and J gave up 2 bases, with 13 bases separating them. Germline lookup yields CDR1 SEHNR and CDR2 FQNEAQ (reference sequence). This CDR3 contains 16 residues. This CDR3 reads CASSPPGTAGANVLTF. CDR3 DNA: TGTGCCAGCAGCCCACCCGGGACTGCTGGGGCCAACGTCCTGACTTTC.

V usage is TRBV28 and J usage is TRBJ1-1; 7 bases align to TRBD1. Germline CDR1 and CDR2: MDHEN and SYDVKM. The V segment lost 5 bases and the J segment 7 bases; nucleotides outside the gene matches: 10. CDR3 size: 14 residues. The CDR3: CASSTSDRVIEAFF. The CDR3 DNA is TGTGCCAGCAGTACCTCAGACAGGGTAATTGAAGCTTTCTTT. The whole variable domain, filled in from reference TRBV28 and TRBJ1-1, reads DVKVTQSSRYLVKRTGEKVFLECVQDMDHENMFWYRQDPGLGLRLIYFSYDVKMKEKGDIPEGYSVSREKKERFSLILESASTNQTSMYLCASSTSDRVIEAFFGQGTRLTVV.

This clone was picked up a small number of times. The chain uses TRBV2 and TRBJ1-4, with D perhaps matching TRBD1 (6 bases). Trimming removed 8 bases at V and 7 bases at J, with 14 bases between. The CDR3 consists of 13 residues. Germline CDR1 SNHLY, CDR2 FYNNEI. Here the CDR3 reads CASHRDRGEKLFF. The CDR3 DNA is TGTGCCAGCCACAGGGATAGGGGTGAAAAACTGTTTTTT.

The chain joins TRBV19 to TRBJ1-5, with D perhaps matching TRBD1 (6 bases). CDR1 LNHDA and CDR2 SQIVND come from the germline V gene (reference sequence). This CDR3 is 14 amino acids long. V lost 6 bases to trimming and J lost 4 bases, with 13 bases between them. The CDR3 DNA reads as TGTGCCAGTAGGACGACAGGCGGTAATCAGCCCCAGCATTTT. Translation gives CASRTTGGNQPQHF.

The V call is TRBV4-1, the J call TRBJ1-1, with D unresolved. The length of the CDR3 is 17 residues. Trimming left V 0 bases short and J 0 bases short, with 14 bases between. Germline V CDR1 and CDR2: MGHRA, YSYEKL. The chain's CDR3 is CASSQEEWAKVNTEAFF. CDR3 nucleotides: TGCGCCAGCAGCCAAGAGGAATGGGCCAAGGTGAACACTGAAGCTTTCTTT.

The genes are TRBV7-9 and TRBJ1-5; TRBD1 agrees at 8 bases. This CDR3 has 15 residues. Trimming took 5 bases from V and 4 from J; bases not matched to a gene: 7. Germline values: CDR1 SEHNR, CDR2 FQNEAQ (reference sequence). CDR3 residues: CASSRGQESNQPQHF. The CDR3 nucleotides are TGTGCCAGCAGCCGGGGACAGGAATCGAATCAGCCCCAGCATTTT. The full variable domain, its missing parts supplied by reference TRBV7-9 and TRBJ1-5, is DTGVSQNPRHKITKRGQNVTFRCDPISEHNRLYWYRQTLGQGPEFLTYFQNEAQLEKSRLLSDRFSAERPKGSFSTLEIQRTEQGDSAMYLCASSRGQESNQPQHFGDGTRLSIL.

V gene TRBV5-1 combines with J gene TRBJ2-2, with 11 bases fitting TRBD2. The CDR3 sequence is 16 residues long. After removal of 5 bases from V and 4 bases from J, the junction contained 7 bases not matched to a gene. CDR1 is SGHRS, CDR2 YFSETQ, per germline. CDR3 loop: CASRGDSGRGTGELFF. The CDR3 region has the DNA TGCGCCAGCAGAGGTGATAGCGGGAGGGGCACCGGGGAGCTGTTTTTT.

V gene TRBV27 combines with J gene TRBJ2-1; TRBD1 matches at 9 bases. This CDR3 contains 14 residues. From germline, CDR1 is MNHEY and CDR2 SMNVEV (reference sequence). With V trimmed by 5 bases and J by 5 bases, 4 bases remained unmatched. The CDR3 region is CASSGTGLNNEQFF. The CDR3 nucleotides read TGTGCCAGCAGTGGGACAGGGCTCAACAATGAGCAGTTCTTC.

This sequence joins TRBV2 and TRBJ1-1; 7 bases match TRBD1. The V gene end was trimmed by 8 bases and the J gene end by 7 bases; junction bases not matched to a gene: 13. Germline V lookup: CDR1 SNHLY, CDR2 FYNNEI. The CDR3 extends over 14 amino acids. CDR3 region: CASGRTKGAVEAFF. DNA for the CDR3: TGTGCCAGCGGAAGGACCAAGGGGGCCGTTGAAGCTTTCTTT.

The chain uses TRBV6-6 and TRBJ1-2; D is ambiguous. The germline V gene has CDR1 MNHNY and CDR2 SVGAGI (reference sequence). The CDR3 sequence is 11 residues long. Trimming took off 5 bases at V and 6 bases at J, with 7 bases between the two ends. The CDR3 here is CASSQTHGYTF. The CDR3 nucleotides read TGTGCCAGCAGTCAGACTCATGGCTACACCTTC.

The sample holds one count of this clone. The rearrangement joins TRBV18 to TRBJ1-5, with a possible D match to TRBD1 (6 bases). The germline gives CDR1 KGHSH, CDR2 LQKENI. The CDR3 totals 16 residues. Trimming removed 3 bases from V and 1 base from J, with 13 bases in between. The chain's CDR3 is CASSPEGVRSNQPQHF. CDR3 coding DNA: TGTGCCAGCTCACCCGAGGGGGTGAGAAGCAATCAGCCCCAGCATTTT.

The rearrangement uses TRBV6-5 and TRBJ2-7; the match to TRBD2 covers 9 bases. The length of the CDR3 is 14 residues. CDR1 is MNHEY and CDR2 is SVGAGI in the germline V gene. The V gene end was trimmed by 0 bases and the J gene end by 6 bases; junction bases not matched to a gene: 3. CDR3 region: CASSYSSGSSEQYF. CDR3 DNA: TGTGCCAGCAGTTACTCTAGCGGGAGTTCCGAGCAGTACTTC.

The V gene is TRBV6-4, the J gene TRBJ1-1; TRBD1 matches 9 bases. Trimming cost V 6 bases and J 3 bases; bases outside gene matches: 5. Germline-derived CDR1 and CDR2 are MRHNA and SNTAGT. The CDR3 length is 14 residues. As DNA, the CDR3 is TGTGCCAGCAGATTGGGACAGGGAGACACTGAAGCTTTCTTT. Protein: CASRLGQGDTEAFF.

In this sample, this clone turned up once. The CDR3 nucleotides read TGCGCCAGCAGCTTTGCCCCCGGACAGGGAGACATTCAGTACTTC. Translated: CASSFAPGQGDIQYF. The chain is built from TRBV5-1 and TRBJ2-4, with 8 positions matching TRBD1. Per the germline V gene, CDR1 is SGHRS and CDR2 is YFSETQ. There are 15 residues in the CDR3. Unmatched junction bases numbered 9, after V lost 2 bases and J lost 8 bases.

V and J are TRBV5-4 and TRBJ2-1, with 8 bases lining up with TRBD2. Germline V gives CDR1 SGHNT, CDR2 YYREEE (reference sequence). Unmatched junction bases numbered 10, after V lost 4 bases and J lost 7 bases. This CDR3 comprises 15 residues. CDR3 region: CASSGGASGYNEQFF. DNA for the CDR3: TGTGCCAGCAGCGGGGGGGCTAGCGGGTATAATGAGCAGTTCTTC.

This sequence joins TRBV2 and TRBJ1-2; a possible D gene is TRBD1 (5 bases). CDR3 length equals 15 residues. V was trimmed by 3 bases and J by 6 bases, leaving 17 bases between them. CDR1 SNHLY and CDR2 FYNNEI come from the germline V gene. CDR3 in amino acids: CASSDGVTDLHGYTF. CDR3 DNA: TGTGCCAGCAGTGATGGGGTGACAGACCTCCATGGCTACACCTTC. Combining the CDR3 with reference TRBV2 and TRBJ1-2 gives the whole variable domain EPEVTQTPSHQVTQMGQEVILRCVPISNHLYFYWYRQILGQKVEFLVSFYNNEISEKSEIFDDQFSVERPDGSNFTLKIRSTKLEDSAMYFCASSDGVTDLHGYTFGSGTRLTVV.

This chain uses TRBV7-9 with TRBJ1-1; D remains ambiguous. Germline V lookup: CDR1 SEHNR, CDR2 FQNEAQ (reference sequence). With 5 bases removed from V and 1 base from J, the gap between germline ends came to 11 bases. This CDR3 comprises 14 residues. The CDR3 loop is CASSTQVSNTEAFF. The CDR3 coding sequence is TGTGCCAGCAGCACCCAGGTTTCGAACACTGAAGCTTTCTTT.

The chain carries TRBV6-1 and TRBJ1-1; D unclear. The CDR3 consists of 13 residues. Germline loops: CDR1 MNHNS, CDR2 SASEGT. V lost 10 bases, J lost 0 bases, and 12 bases lay in between. CDR3 sequence reads: CATLGLLNTEAFF. The CDR3 DNA is TGTGCCACCCTTGGACTGCTGAACACTGAAGCTTTCTTT.

The rearrangement links TRBV27 to TRBJ2-5; 11 nucleotides line up with TRBD2. CDR1 and CDR2 from the germline V gene are MNHEY and SMNVEV (reference sequence). The CDR3 spans 16 residues. The ends lost 3 bases at V and 5 bases at J; junction bases unmatched: 8. The CDR3: CASSLRTSGWLETQYF. CDR3 nucleotides: TGTGCCAGCAGTTTGCGGACTAGCGGGTGGCTGGAGACCCAGTACTTC.

The chain combines TRBV27 with TRBJ2-7; 7 bases align to TRBD1. Trimming removed 9 bases from V and 1 base from J; junction bases left unmatched: 6. Germline V gene lookup returns CDR1 MNHEY and CDR2 SMNVEV (reference sequence). The CDR3 runs 13 residues. CDR3 bases: TGTGCCAGTTGGGACAGCGGTTCCTACGAGCAGTACTTC. Translating it yields CASWDSGSYEQYF.

CDR3 sequence: CASTQDPGNTIYF. DNA for the CDR3: TGTGCCAGTACCCAGGATCCTGGAAACACCATATATTTT. The chain carries TRBV19 and TRBJ1-3, with D unclear. Germline CDR1 reads LNHDA; CDR2 reads SQIVND (reference sequence). Deletions cut 7 bases from V and 2 bases from J, with 9 bases between. This CDR3 is built from 13 residues.

This rearrangement joins TRBV7-9 to TRBJ1-2; 8 bases agree with TRBD1. CDR1 and CDR2 (germline): SEHNR, FQNEAQ (reference sequence). Germline trimming cut 0 bases from V and 6 bases from J; bases unmatched to any gene: 3. The CDR3 is 14 residues long. The CDR3 is CASSLAAGGDGYTF. Written as DNA, the CDR3 is TGTGCCAGCAGCTTAGCTGCAGGGGGCGATGGCTACACCTTC.

The rearrangement links TRBV28 to TRBJ1-2; possible D gene TRBD1, 5 bases. Germline V gene data show CDR1 as MDHEN and CDR2 as SYDVKM. This CDR3 comprises 16 residues. The V and J ends lost 6 bases and 7 bases respectively, with 24 bases between them. CDR3 sequence: CASRNDRTPMDGGYTF. The CDR3 region has the DNA TGTGCCAGCAGAAACGATAGGACACCAATGGATGGTGGCTACACCTTC.

V and J are TRBV9 and TRBJ2-7; maybe TRBD2 (5 bases). Germline-derived CDR1 and CDR2 are SGDLS and YYNGEE. The CDR3 runs to 15 residues. V lost 4 bases, J lost 0 bases, and 14 bases lay in between. CDR3 region: CASSTREGSSYEQYF. The CDR3 DNA sequence: TGTGCCAGCAGCACCCGGGAAGGGAGCTCCTACGAGCAGTACTTC.

The V and J genes are TRBV28 and TRBJ2-7; D is perhaps TRBD1 (6 bases). Germline values: CDR1 MDHEN, CDR2 SYDVKM. V gave up 4 bases and J gave up 2 bases, with 15 bases separating them. The CDR3 is 15 residues long. The CDR3 loop reads CASSSSGTRPYEQYF. The CDR3 DNA reads as TGTGCCAGCAGTTCCTCCGGGACAAGACCCTACGAGCAGTACTTC.

This sequence joins TRBV5-8 and TRBJ1-1; D is unresolved. The CDR3 sequence is 16 residues long. Germline CDR1 and CDR2: SGHTS and YDEGEE. V shed 2 bases and J shed 0 bases, with 14 bases lying between them. CDR3 protein: CASSLGLKLMNTEAFF. The DNA for the CDR3 is TGTGCCAGCAGCTTAGGACTCAAGTTGATGAACACTGAAGCTTTCTTT. Complete variable domain (other parts from reference TRBV5-8 and TRBJ1-1): EAGVTQSPTHLIKTRGQQATLRCSPISGHTSVYWYQQALGLGLQFLLWYDEGEERNRGNFPPRFSGRQFPNYSSELNVNALELEDSALYLCASSLGLKLMNTEAFFGQGTRLTVV.

The chain recombines TRBV5-4 with TRBJ1-2, with a weak D call TRBD1 (6 bases). The CDR3 has 14 amino acids. Between the trimmed V and J ends, which lost 3 bases and 7 bases, there was a span of 16 bases. The germline gives CDR1 SGHNT, CDR2 YYREEE (reference sequence). The CDR3 reads CASSSRTAPGGYTF. DNA for the CDR3: TGTGCCAGCAGCTCCAGGACAGCTCCGGGTGGCTACACCTTC.

This rearrangement joins TRBV7-2 to TRBJ1-5, with D hard to call. The germline V gene encodes CDR1 SGHTA and CDR2 FQGNSA. This CDR3 has 14 amino acids. V was clipped by 2 bases and J by 4 bases, with 9 bases between them. As DNA, the CDR3 is TGTGCCAGCAGCTTAAGGCAGACAAATCAGCCCCAGCATTTT. Amino acids: CASSLRQTNQPQHF. Using reference TRBV7-2 and TRBJ1-5 for the parts outside the CDR3, the full variable domain is GAGVSQSPSNKVTEKGKDVELRCDPISGHTALYWYRQSLGQGLEFLIYFQGNSAPDKSGLPSDRFSAERTGGSVSTLTIQRTQQEDSAVYLCASSLRQTNQPQHFGDGTRLSIL.